A single T cell receptor (beta chain) is shown here with its context. Its antigen is unknown. This sample was taken from a study of OX40 agonist ivuxolimab in advanced cancers. Study-wide context: Ivuxolimab was delivered to patients intravenously every 2 weeks at doses spanning 0.01 to 10 mg/kg.

The assay was immunoSEQ multiplex PCR, and TCRdb's table has in-frame clones only and misses some. The table includes about 50,000 clones, 70% to 80% detected once. CDR3 length: 14 residues. The V and J ends lost 7 bases and 4 bases, in that order; junction bases with no gene match: 9. Germline V gene data show CDR1 as MDHEN and CDR2 as SYDVKM. The study's findings and limits: The expanded peripheral T cells' antigen specificity was not determined. At doses 0.1 to 3.0 mg/kg, CD4+ and CD8+ clones expanded.

The receptor was derived from an adult with an advanced solid tumor such as melanoma, head and neck, liver or kidney cancer. The rearrangement links TRBV28 to TRBJ1-2; 7 bases are a match to TRBD1. The input for sequencing was CD4+ or CD8+ T cells sorted from blood, taken in a trial of the OX40 agonist ivuxolimab. The CDR3 spells CASTSTGILYGYTF. In nucleotides, the CDR3 is TGTGCCAGCACTTCGACAGGGATACTCTATGGCTACACCTTC.